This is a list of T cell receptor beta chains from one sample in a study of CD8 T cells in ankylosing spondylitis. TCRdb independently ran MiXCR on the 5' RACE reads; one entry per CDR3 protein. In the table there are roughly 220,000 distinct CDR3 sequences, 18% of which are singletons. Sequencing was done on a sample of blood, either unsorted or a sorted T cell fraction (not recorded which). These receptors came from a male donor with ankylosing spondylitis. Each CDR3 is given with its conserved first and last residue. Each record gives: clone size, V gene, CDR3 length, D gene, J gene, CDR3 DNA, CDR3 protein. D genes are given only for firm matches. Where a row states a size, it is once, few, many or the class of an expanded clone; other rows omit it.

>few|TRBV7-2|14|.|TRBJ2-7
TGTGCCAGCAGCTTAGAGACAGTTTCCTACGAGCAGTACTTC
CASSLETVSYEQYF
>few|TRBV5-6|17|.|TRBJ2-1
TGTGCCAGCAGCTTGATTGTCCGGGTAGCCTCCTACAATGAGCAGTTCTTC
CASSLIVRVASYNEQFF
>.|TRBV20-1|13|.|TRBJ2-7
TGCAGTGCTAGGGAGGACCCAACCTACGAGCAGTACTTC
CSAREDPTYEQYF
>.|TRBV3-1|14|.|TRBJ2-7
TGTGCCAGCAGCACGGTTATCGAATCCTACGAGCAGTACTTC
CASSTVIESYEQYF
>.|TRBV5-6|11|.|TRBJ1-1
TGTGCCAGCAGCATAGGCGTTGAAGCTTTCTTT
CASSIGVEAFF
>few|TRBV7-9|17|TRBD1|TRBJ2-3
TGTGCCAGCAGCTTACCCCGGGACAGGGATAGCACAGATACGCAGTATTTT
CASSLPRDRDSTDTQYF
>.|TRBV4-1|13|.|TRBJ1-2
TGCGCCAGCAGCCATAGCGGCGGCTATGGCTACACCTTC
CASSHSGGYGYTF
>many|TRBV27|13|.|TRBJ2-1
TGTGCCAGCAGTTTATGGGGCTACAATGAGCAGTTCTTC
CASSLWGYNEQFF
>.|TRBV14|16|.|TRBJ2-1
TGTGCCAGCAGCCAAGAAGGCCTTGGGAGGACAGCCGAGCAGTTCTTC
CASSQEGLGRTAEQFF
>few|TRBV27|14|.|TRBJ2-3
TGTGCCAGCAGCATAGCGGTTACCACAGATACGCAGTATTTT
CASSIAVTTDTQYF
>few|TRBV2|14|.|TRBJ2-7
TGTGCCAGCAGTGAGGGTTCCGGATTTGACGAGCAGTACTTC
CASSEGSGFDEQYF
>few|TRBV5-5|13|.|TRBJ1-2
TGTGCCAGCAGCTTGGGCCCTAGCTATGGCTACACCTTC
CASSLGPSYGYTF
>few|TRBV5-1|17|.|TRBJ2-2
TGCGCCAGCTCCGGGACCCAAATCTTTCTAGACACCGGGGAGCTGTTTTTT
CASSGTQIFLDTGELFF
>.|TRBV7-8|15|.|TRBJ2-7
TGTGCCAGCAGCTTACTCTCGGACAACTCCTACGAGCAGTACTTC
CASSLLSDNSYEQYF
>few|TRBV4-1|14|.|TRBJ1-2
TGCGCCAGCAGCCAAGCGGGGGGCGCAGATGGCTACACCTTC
CASSQAGGADGYTF
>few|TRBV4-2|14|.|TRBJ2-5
TGTGCCAGCAGCCAAGAACGAGGGGTGGAGACCCAGTACTTC
CASSQERGVETQYF
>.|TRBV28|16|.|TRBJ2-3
TGTGCCAGCAGCCCCCGACAGGGAGGGATCACAGATACGCAGTATTTT
CASSPRQGGITDTQYF
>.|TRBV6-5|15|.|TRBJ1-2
TGTGCCAGCAGTTTACTCCTAGGGGATTCCTATGGCTACACCTTC
CASSLLLGDSYGYTF
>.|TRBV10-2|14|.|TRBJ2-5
TGCGCCAGCAGCGAGTCTGGGCTGAGCGAGACCCAGTACTTC
CASSESGLSETQYF
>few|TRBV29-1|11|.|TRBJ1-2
TGCAGCGCCAGAGAACAGGGTATTGACACCTTC
CSAREQGIDTF
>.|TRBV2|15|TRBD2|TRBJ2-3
TGTGCCAGCAGAGAGCTAGCGGGAGTCCCAGATACGCAGTATTTT
CASRELAGVPDTQYF
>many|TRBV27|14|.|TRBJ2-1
TGTGCCAGCAGTTTTTTGGGGCCCAGGAATGAGCAGTTCTTC
CASSFLGPRNEQFF
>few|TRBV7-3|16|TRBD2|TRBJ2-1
TGTGCCAGCAGCTCTAGCCAACTAGCGGGAATCAATGAGCAGTTCTTC
CASSSSQLAGINEQFF
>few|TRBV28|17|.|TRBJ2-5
TGTGCCAGCAGTCCAATCGCAGGGAAAGGGGTATGGGAGACCCAGTACTTC
CASSPIAGKGVWETQYF
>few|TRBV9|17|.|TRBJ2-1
TGTGCCAGCAGCGTAGGTGGTAGCGTAACCCCTAACAATGAGCAGTTCTTC
CASSVGGSVTPNNEQFF
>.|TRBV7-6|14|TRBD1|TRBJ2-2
TGTGCCAGCAGCCCGACAGGGAAGGCCGGGGAGCTGTTTTTT
CASSPTGKAGELFF
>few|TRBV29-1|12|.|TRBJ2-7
TGCAGCGTTGAGGCAGGGGGGAACGAGCAGTACTTC
CSVEAGGNEQYF
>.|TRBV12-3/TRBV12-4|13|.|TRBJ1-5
TGTGCCAGCAGTTTGTGGGGTGGTCAGCCCCAGCATTTT
CASSLWGGQPQHF
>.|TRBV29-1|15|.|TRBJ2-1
TGCAGCGCCCTCCTTGTGTACGACGCCTACAATGAGCAGTTCTTC
CSALLVYDAYNEQFF
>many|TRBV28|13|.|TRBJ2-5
TGTGCCAGCAGTTTACCCTACCAAGAGACCCAGTACTTC
CASSLPYQETQYF
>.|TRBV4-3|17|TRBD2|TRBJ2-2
TGCGCCAGCAGCCAAGAAACGGAGCTAGCGGCCGCCGGGGAGCTGTTTTTT
CASSQETELAAAGELFF
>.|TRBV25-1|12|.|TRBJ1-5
TGTGCCAGCAGTGCTGGGGCTCAGCCCCAGCATTTT
CASSAGAQPQHF
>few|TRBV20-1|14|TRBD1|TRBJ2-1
TGCAGTTCATACGGGCCAGGGGGTCGGGATGAGCAGTTCTTC
CSSYGPGGRDEQFF
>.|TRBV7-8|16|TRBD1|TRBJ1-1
TGTGCCAGCAGCTTAGAGGACAGGATCATGAACACTGAAGCTTTCTTT
CASSLEDRIMNTEAFF
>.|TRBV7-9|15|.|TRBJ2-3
TGTGCCAGCAGCGAAACATTAGCCGGCACAGATACGCAGTATTTT
CASSETLAGTDTQYF
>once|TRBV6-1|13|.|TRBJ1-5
TGTGCCAGCACCGAATTTAGCAATCAGCCCCAGCATTTT
CASTEFSNQPQHF
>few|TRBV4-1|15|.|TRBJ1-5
TGCGCCAGCAGCCAAGATGCATTTAGCAATCAGCCCCAGCATTTT
CASSQDAFSNQPQHF
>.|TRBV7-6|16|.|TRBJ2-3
TGTGCCAGCAGCTTAATGGGCCTCTCTAGCACAGATACGCAGTATTTT
CASSLMGLSSTDTQYF
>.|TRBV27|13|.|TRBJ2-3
TGTGCCAGCAGTTTAGGTCAGCCCGATACGCAGTATTTT
CASSLGQPDTQYF
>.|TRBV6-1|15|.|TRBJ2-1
TGTGCCAGCAGTGAAGAAAGGGTAAGCTACAATGAGCAGTTCTTC
CASSEERVSYNEQFF